This TCR beta chain is from a study of blood T cells in healthy people across ages. PCR was performed a second time for roughly 7 to 11 cycles using a sample-barcoded 5' primer and a J-beta primer mix. MiXCR was run by TCRdb on the 5' RACE reads, yielding one entry per CDR3 protein. The profile shows fewer than 1 million distinct CDR3 sequences, 40% to 50% of them singletons. V lost 4 bases and J lost 9; bases outside the gene matches: 9. The CDR3 is 15 amino acids. CDR1 and CDR2 (germline): MGHRA, YSYEKL. The sample holds a few counts of this clonotype. The clonotype was recovered from a man between 60 and 75 years old in good health. Sequencing was performed on blood. The V gene is TRBV4-1, the J gene TRBJ1-6, with 7 bases lining up with TRBD1. The CDR3 DNA sequence: TGCGCCAGCAGCCCGGAGGGACAGAAAGTTTCACCCCTCCACTTT. This sequence encodes CASSPEGQKVSPLHF.